A selection of T cell receptor beta chains follows, all from one sample in a study of somatic mutations in cytotoxic T cells in rheumatoid arthritis. The repertoire was sequenced with immunoSEQ multiplex PCR; TCRdb's copy has only in-frame clones and lacks some. The data contain approximately 21,000 clones, about four fifths of them singletons. Material for sequencing was CD8+ T cells sorted from blood. These receptors were collected from an adult with rheumatoid arthritis. The CDR3 runs from the conserved cysteine through the conserved F or W. A D gene is named only where the DNA matches it firmly. The size of a clone is reported for some rows only, either as once, few or many, or as a class for expanded clones.

>NA|NA|TRBJ2-2|TRBV7-9
CASSQGWANTGELFF
TGTGCCAGCAGCCAGGGTTGGGCAAACACCGGGGAGCTGTTTTTT
>TRBD1|NA|TRBJ2-7|TRBV6-6
CASSWDSNYEQYF
TGTGCCAGCAGTTGGGACAGCAACTACGAGCAGTACTTC
>NA|NA|TRBJ2-3|TRBV4-3
CASSQVLADTQYF
TGCGCCAGCAGCCAAGTATTGGCAGATACGCAGTATTTT
>NA|NA|TRBJ2-6|TRBV23-1
CASSQSSDPISGANVLTF
TGCGCCAGCAGTCAATCGTCGGACCCTATCTCTGGGGCCAACGTCCTGACTTTC
>NA|NA|TRBJ2-2|TRBV15
CATSRALITGELFF
TGTGCCACCAGCAGAGCACTGATTACCGGGGAGCTGTTTTTT
>NA|NA|TRBJ1-2|TRBV30
CAWSASLGGERGYTF
TGTGCCTGGAGTGCCAGCCTAGGAGGGGAGCGGGGCTACACCTTC
>NA|once|TRBJ2-7|TRBV14
CASSQGRYEQYF
TGTGCCAGCAGCCAAGGGCGGTACGAGCAGTACTTC
>TRBD1|NA|TRBJ2-1|TRBV27
CASSSWTGLYNEQFF
TGTGCCAGCAGTTCGTGGACAGGGCTTTACAATGAGCAGTTCTTC
>NA|few|TRBJ1-1|TRBV5-1
CASSLGGNTEAFF
TGCGCCAGCAGCTTGGGGGGTAACACTGAAGCTTTCTTT
>NA|NA|TRBJ2-7|TRBV11-2
CASSFYIYEQYF
TGTGCCAGCAGCTTTTACATCTACGAGCAGTACTTC
>TRBD2|once|TRBJ2-1|TRBV27
CASSFSSGRALDEQFF
TGTGCCAGCAGTTTCTCAAGCGGGAGGGCCTTGGATGAGCAGTTCTTC
>NA|NA|TRBJ2-5|TRBV6-5
CASSYSQGLETQYF
TGTGCCAGCAGTTACTCACAGGGATTAGAGACCCAGTACTTC
>TRBD1|NA|TRBJ2-5|TRBV12-5
CASGLGTGSEETQYF
TGTGCTAGTGGCTTAGGGACAGGGTCAGAGGAGACCCAGTACTTC
>TRBD2|NA|TRBJ2-2|TRBV7-9
CASSLAWLAGNTGELFF
TGTGCCAGCAGCTTAGCGTGGCTAGCGGGAAACACCGGGGAGCTGTTTTTT
>NA|NA|TRBJ2-5|TRBV4-2
CASSEFGRNAGETQYF
TGTGCCAGCAGCGAATTCGGACGCAACGCCGGGGAGACCCAGTACTTC
>NA|NA|TRBJ2-5|TRBV5-4
CASSLDWPGETQYF
TGTGCCAGCAGCTTGGATTGGCCAGGGGAGACCCAGTACTTC